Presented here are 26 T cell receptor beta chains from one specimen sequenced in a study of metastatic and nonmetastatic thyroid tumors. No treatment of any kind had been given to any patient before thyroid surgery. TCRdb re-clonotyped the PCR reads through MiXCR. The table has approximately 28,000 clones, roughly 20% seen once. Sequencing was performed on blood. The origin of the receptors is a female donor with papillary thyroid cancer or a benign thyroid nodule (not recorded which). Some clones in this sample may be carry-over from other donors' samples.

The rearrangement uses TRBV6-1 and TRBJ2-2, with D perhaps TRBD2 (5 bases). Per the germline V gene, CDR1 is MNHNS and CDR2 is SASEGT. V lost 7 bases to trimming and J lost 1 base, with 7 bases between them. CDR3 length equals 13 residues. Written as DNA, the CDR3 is TGTGCCAGCACAGGACTGAACACCGGGGAGCTGTTTTTT. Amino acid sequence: CASTGLNTGELFF.

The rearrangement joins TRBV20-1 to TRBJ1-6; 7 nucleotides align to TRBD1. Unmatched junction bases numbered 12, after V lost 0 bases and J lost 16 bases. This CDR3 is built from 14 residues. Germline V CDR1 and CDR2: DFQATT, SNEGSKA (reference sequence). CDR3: CSARDPTRDSPLHF. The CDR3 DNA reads TGCAGTGCTAGAGACCCGACACGGGACAGCCCTCTCCACTTT.

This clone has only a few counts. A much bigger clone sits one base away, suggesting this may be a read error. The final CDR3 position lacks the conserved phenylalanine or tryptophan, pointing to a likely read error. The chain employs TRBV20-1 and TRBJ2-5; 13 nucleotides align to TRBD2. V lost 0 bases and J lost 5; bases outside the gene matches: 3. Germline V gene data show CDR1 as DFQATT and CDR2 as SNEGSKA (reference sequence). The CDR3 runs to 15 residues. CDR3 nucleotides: TGCAGTGCTAGAGATCCGGGACTAGCGGGGGAGACCCAGTACTCC. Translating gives CSARDPGLAGETQYS.

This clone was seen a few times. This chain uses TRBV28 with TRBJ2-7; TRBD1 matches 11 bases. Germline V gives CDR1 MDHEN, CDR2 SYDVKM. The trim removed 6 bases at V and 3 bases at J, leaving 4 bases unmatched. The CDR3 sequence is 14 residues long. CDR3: CASRGTGGNYEQYF. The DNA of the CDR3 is TGTGCCAGCAGGGGGACAGGGGGGAACTACGAGCAGTACTTC. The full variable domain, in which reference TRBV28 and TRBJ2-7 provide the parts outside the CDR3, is DVKVTQSSRYLVKRTGEKVFLECVQDMDHENMFWYRQDPGLGLRLIYFSYDVKMKEKGDIPEGYSVSREKKERFSLILESASTNQTSMYLCASRGTGGNYEQYFGPGTRLTVT.

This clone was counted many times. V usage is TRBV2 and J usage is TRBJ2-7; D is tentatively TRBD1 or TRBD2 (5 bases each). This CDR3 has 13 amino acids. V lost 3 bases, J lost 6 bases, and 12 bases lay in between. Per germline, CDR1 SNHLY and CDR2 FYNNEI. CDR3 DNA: TGTGCCAGCAGTGACGGGCCAGGGACCGAGCAGTACTTC. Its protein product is CASSDGPGTEQYF.

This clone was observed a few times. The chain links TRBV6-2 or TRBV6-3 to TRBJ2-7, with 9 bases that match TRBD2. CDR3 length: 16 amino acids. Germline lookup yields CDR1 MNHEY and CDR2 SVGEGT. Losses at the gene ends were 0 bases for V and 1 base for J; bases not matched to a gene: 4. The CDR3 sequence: CASSYSLAGRSYEQYF. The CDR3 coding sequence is TGTGCCAGCAGTTACTCGCTAGCGGGACGTTCCTACGAGCAGTACTTC.

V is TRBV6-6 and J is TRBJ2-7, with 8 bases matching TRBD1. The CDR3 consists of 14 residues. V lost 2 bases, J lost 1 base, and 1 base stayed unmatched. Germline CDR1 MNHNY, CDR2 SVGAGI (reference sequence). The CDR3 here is CASSYDRGSYEQYF. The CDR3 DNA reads TGTGCCAGCAGTTACGACAGGGGATCCTACGAGCAGTACTTC.

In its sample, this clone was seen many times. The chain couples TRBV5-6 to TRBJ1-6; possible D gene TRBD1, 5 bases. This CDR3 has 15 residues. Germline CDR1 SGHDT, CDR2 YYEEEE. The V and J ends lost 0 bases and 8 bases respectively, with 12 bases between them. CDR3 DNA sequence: TGTGCCAGCAGCTTGGCCGCAGGGAGAGATTCACCCCTCCACTTT. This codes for CASSLAAGRDSPLHF.

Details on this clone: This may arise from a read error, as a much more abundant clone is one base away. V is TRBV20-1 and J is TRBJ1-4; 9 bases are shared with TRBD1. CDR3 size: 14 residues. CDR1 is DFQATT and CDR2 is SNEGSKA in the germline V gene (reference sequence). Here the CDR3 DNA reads TGCAGTGCTAGAGAAGACAGGGGGATTGAAAGACTGTTTTTT. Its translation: CSAREDRGIERLFF.

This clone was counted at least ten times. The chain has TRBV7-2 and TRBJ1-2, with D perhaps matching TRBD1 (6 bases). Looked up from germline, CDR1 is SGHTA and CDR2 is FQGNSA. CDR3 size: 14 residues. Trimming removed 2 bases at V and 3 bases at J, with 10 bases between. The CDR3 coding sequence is TGTGCCAGCAGCTTAACCGCAGGGGACTATGGCTACACCTTC. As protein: CASSLTAGDYGYTF.

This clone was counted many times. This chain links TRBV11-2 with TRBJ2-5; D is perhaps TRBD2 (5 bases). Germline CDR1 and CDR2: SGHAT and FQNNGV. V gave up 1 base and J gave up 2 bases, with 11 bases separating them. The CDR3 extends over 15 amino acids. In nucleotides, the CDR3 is TGTGCCAGCAGCTTAGTCTGGGAGCGACAAGAGACCCAGTACTTC. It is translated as CASSLVWERQETQYF.

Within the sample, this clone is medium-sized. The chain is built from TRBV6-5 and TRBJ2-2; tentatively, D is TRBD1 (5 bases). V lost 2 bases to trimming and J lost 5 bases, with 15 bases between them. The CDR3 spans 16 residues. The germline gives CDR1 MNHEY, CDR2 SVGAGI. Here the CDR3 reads CASSYLIAGFTGELFF. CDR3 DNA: TGTGCCAGCAGTTACCTCATTGCAGGGTTTACCGGGGAGCTGTTTTTT.

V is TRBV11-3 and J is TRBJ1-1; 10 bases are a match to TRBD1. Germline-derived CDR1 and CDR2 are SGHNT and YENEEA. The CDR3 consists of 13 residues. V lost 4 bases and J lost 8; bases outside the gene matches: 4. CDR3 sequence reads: CASSSGQGVEAFF. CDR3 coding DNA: TGTGCCAGCAGCTCAGGACAGGGGGTCGAAGCTTTCTTT.

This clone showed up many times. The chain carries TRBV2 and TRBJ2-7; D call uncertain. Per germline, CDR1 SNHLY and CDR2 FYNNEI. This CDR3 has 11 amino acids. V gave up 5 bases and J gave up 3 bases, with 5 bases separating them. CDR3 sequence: CASSYRYEQYF. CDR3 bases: TGTGCCAGCAGTTACCGCTACGAGCAGTACTTC.

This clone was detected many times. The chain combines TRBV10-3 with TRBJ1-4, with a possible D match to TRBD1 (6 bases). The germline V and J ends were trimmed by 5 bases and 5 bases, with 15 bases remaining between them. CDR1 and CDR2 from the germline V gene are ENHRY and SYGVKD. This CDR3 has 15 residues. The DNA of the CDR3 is TGTGCCATCAGTAACAGGGCGGGTCAGAATGAAAAACTGTTTTTT. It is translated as CAISNRAGQNEKLFF.

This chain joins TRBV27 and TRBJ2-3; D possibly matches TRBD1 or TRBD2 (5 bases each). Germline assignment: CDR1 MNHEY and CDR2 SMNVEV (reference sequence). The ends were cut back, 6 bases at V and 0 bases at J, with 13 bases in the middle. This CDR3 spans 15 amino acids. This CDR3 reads CASRSGTASTDTQYF. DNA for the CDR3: TGTGCCAGCAGATCCGGGACGGCTAGCACAGATACGCAGTATTTT.

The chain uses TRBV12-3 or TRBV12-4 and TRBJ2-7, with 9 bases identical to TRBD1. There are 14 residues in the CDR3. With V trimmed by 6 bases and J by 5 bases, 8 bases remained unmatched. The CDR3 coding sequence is TGTGCCAGCAGCAAGACCGGGACAGGGAACGAGCAGTACTTC. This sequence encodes CASSKTGTGNEQYF.

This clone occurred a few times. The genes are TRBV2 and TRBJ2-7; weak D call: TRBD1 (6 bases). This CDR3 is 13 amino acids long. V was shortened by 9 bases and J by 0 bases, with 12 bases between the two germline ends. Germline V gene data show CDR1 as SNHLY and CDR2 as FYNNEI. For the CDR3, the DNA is TGTGCCAGTCGTACAGGGAGCTCCTACGAGCAGTACTTC. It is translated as CASRTGSSYEQYF.

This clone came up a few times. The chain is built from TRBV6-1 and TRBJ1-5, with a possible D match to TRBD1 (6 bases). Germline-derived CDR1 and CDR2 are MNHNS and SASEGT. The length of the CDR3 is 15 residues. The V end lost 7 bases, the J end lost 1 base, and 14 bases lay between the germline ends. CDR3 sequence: CASTRGTMSNQPQHF. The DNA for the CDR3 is TGTGCCAGCACCCGGGGGACAATGAGCAATCAGCCCCAGCATTTT.

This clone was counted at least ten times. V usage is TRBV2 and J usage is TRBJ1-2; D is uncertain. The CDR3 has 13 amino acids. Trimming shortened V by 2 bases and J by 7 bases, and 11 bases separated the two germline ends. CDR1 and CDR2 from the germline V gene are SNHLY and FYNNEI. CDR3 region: CASSEHQPSGYTF. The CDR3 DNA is TGTGCCAGCAGTGAACACCAGCCCTCTGGCTACACCTTC.

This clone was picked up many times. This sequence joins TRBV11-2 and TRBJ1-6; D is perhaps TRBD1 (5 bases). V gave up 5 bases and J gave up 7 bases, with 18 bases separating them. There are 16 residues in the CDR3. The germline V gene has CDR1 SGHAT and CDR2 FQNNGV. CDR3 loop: CASSPWQGVLNSPLHF. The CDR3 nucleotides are TGTGCCAGCAGCCCGTGGCAGGGAGTACTGAATTCACCCCTCCACTTT.

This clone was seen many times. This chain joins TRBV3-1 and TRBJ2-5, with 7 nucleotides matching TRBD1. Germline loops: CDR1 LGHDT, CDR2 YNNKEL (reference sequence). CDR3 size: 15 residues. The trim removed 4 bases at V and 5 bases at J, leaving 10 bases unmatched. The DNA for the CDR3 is TGTGCCAGCAGCCCTCTAACAGGGGATGGGGAGACCCAGTACTTC. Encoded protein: CASSPLTGDGETQYF.

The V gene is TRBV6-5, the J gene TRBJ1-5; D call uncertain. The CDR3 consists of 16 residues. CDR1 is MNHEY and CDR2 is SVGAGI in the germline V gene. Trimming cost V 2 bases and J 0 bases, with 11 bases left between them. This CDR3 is CASSYGGIFSNQPQHF. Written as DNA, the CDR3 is TGTGCCAGCAGTTACGGCGGGATCTTTAGCAATCAGCCCCAGCATTTT.

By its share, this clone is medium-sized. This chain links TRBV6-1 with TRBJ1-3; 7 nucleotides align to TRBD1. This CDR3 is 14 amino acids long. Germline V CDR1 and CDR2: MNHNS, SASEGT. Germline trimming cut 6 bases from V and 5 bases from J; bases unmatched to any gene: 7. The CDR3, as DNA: TGTGCCAGCAGGGAACAGGGGAGGCGAAACACCATATATTTT. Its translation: CASREQGRRNTIYF.

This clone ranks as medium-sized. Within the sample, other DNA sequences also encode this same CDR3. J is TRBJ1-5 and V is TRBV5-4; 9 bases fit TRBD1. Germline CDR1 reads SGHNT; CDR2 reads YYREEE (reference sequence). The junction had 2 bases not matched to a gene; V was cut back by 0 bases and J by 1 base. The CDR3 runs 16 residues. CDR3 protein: CASSLGGQGSNQPQHF. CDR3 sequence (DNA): TGTGCCAGCAGCTTGGGGGGACAGGGAAGCAATCAGCCCCAGCATTTT.

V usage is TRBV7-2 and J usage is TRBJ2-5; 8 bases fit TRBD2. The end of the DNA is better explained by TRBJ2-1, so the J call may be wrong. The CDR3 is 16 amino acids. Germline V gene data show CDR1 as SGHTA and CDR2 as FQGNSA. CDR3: CASSVRQIAGNNEQFF. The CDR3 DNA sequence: TGTGCCAGCAGCGTGAGACAGATAGCGGGGAACAATGAGCAGTTCTTC.